This TCR beta chain is drawn from a study of blood T cell repertoires in COVID-19. Study in general: Both acute and convalescent COVID-19 samples were obtained from the United States, Italy and Spain. PBMCs, B-cell-depleted T cells, or T cells were the source of the cDNA or gDNA that made up the material.

As processed by the authors: Estimation of nucleated cell counts relied on the amplification of reference gene primers. Measured with immunoSEQ multiplex PCR; TCRdb has only the in-frame clones, and not every one. The V and J calls and clone size come from that table; D and trimming were worked out from the DNA. This sample has just under 300,000 clones; about 88% occur once, and the top ten carry roughly 1.3%. CDR1 is SEHNR, CDR2 FQNEAQ, per germline (reference sequence). This CDR3 has 13 amino acids. J lost 6 bases, V lost 10 bases, and 6 bases had no gene match. This receptor was obtained from a man in his 70s with acute or convalescent COVID-19. The genes are TRBV7-9 and TRBJ2-1; 10 positions agree with TRBD1. Source material: peripheral blood. DNA for the CDR3: TGTGCCACAGACAGGGGGCGAAGCAATGAGCAGTTCTTC. Protein product: CATDRGRSNEQFF. Full variable domain (rest looked up from reference TRBV7-9 and TRBJ2-1): DTGVSQNPRHKITKRGQNVTFRCDPISEHNRLYWYRQTLGQGPEFLTYFQNEAQLEKSRLLSDRFSAERPKGSFSTLEIQRTEQGDSAMYLCATDRGRSNEQFFGPGTRLTVL.